This T cell receptor beta chain was observed in a study of blood T cell repertoires in COVID-19. Using immunoSEQ multiplex PCR, the repertoire was profiled, and TCRdb retains in-frame clones only, with some absent. The sample carries approximately 96,000 clones, 90% recorded once. Sequencing used peripheral blood. This clonotype originated in a man in his sixties with acute or convalescent COVID-19.

This chain's CDR3 is CASSYSRGDTQYF. The DNA for the CDR3 is TGTGCCAGCAGTTACTCTAGGGGAGATACGCAGTATTTT. The chain links TRBV6-5 to TRBJ2-3, with a tentative D call TRBD1 (5 bases). V was shortened by 0 bases and J by 5 bases, with 6 bases between the two germline ends. Germline CDR1 reads MNHEY; CDR2 reads SVGAGI. There are 13 residues in the CDR3.